The 15 T cell receptor beta chains in this list originate from one sample, sequenced in a study of CD39 and CD103 CD8 tumor-infiltrating T cells. Clones were read by immunoSEQ multiplex PCR, and TCRdb kept only the in-frame ones, dropping some. Among some 16,000 clones, under 95% were seen once, and the ten largest hold around 4%. The sequencing input was CD8+ T cells sorted from blood. The subset is: total memory CD8 T cells (CD45RA-CCR7+/-) from blood or uninvolved lymph node. The receptors were gathered from a human donor with head and neck squamous cell carcinoma.

The chain recombines TRBV9 with TRBJ2-7; TRBD2 matches at 9 bases. The length of the CDR3 is 15 residues. The V segment lost 2 bases and the J segment 5 bases; nucleotides outside the gene matches: 8. Germline CDR1 reads SGDLS; CDR2 reads YYNGEE. CDR3 nucleotides: TGTGCCAGCAGCGTGTCAGCGGGGGGTCCGGACGAGCAGTACTTC. Its translation: CASSVSAGGPDEQYF.

In this sample, this clone turned up a few times. This sequence joins TRBV11-2 and TRBJ1-2, with D uncertain. Trimming took 2 bases from V and 4 from J, leaving 8 bases between them. The CDR3 extends over 13 amino acids. Germline CDR1 SGHAT, CDR2 FQNNGV. Here the CDR3 DNA reads TGTGCCAGCAGCTTATTTATATCCTATGGCTACACCTTC. It codes for CASSLFISYGYTF. Full variable domain (missing parts from reference TRBV11-2 and TRBJ1-2): EAGVAQSPRYKIIEKRQSVAFWCNPISGHATLYWYQQILGQGPKLLIQFQNNGVVDDSQLPKDRFSAERLKGVDSTLKIQPAKLEDSAVYLCASSLFISYGYTFGSGTRLTVV.

The chain couples TRBV6-1 to TRBJ2-1; 12 bases agree with TRBD2. The CDR3 has 15 residues. The trim removed 2 bases at V and 9 bases at J, leaving 5 bases unmatched. Germline assignment: CDR1 MNHNS and CDR2 SASEGT. The CDR3 DNA follows: TGTGCCAGCAGTGAACTAGCGGGGGGGCCGGCTGAGCAGTTCTTC. This encodes CASSELAGGPAEQFF.

The rearrangement uses TRBV5-8 and TRBJ1-3, with D tentatively TRBD1 (5 bases). V lost 3 bases, J lost 0 bases, and 10 bases lay in between. Germline loops: CDR1 SGHTS, CDR2 YDEGEE. The CDR3 consists of 15 residues. CDR3 in DNA: TGTGCCAGCAGCTCCGGGGGATTCTCTGGAAACACCATATATTTT. Residues: CASSSGGFSGNTIYF.

V usage is TRBV6-1 and J usage is TRBJ1-1; D not resolved. V lost 7 bases to trimming and J lost 1 base, with 10 bases between them. CDR1 and CDR2 (germline): MNHNS, SASEGT. This CDR3 region has 13 residues. The DNA of the CDR3 is TGTGCCAGCAATGCATGGTGGAACACTGAAGCTTTCTTT. Its translation is CASNAWWNTEAFF.

The chain couples TRBV27 to TRBJ1-5; tentative D call: TRBD1 (6 bases). Trimming took 2 bases from V and 3 from J, leaving 11 bases between them. The CDR3 has 15 amino acids. Germline V CDR1 and CDR2: MNHEY, SMNVEV (reference sequence). The CDR3 loop reads CASSLLGGLNQPQHF. The DNA for the CDR3 is TGTGCCAGCAGTTTACTGGGGGGGCTCAATCAGCCCCAGCATTTT.

The gene calls are TRBV28 and TRBJ2-7, with D uncertain. This CDR3 spans 14 amino acids. V was trimmed by 6 bases and J by 0 bases, leaving 12 bases between them. CDR1 and CDR2 (germline): MDHEN, SYDVKM. CDR3 sequence: CASRPLRVSYEQYF. DNA for the CDR3: TGTGCCAGCAGGCCCCTCCGAGTCTCCTACGAGCAGTACTTC.

This chain connects TRBV21-1 to TRBJ2-3. TRBV21-1 is assigned pseudogene status. The CDR3 is made up of 18 amino acids. The CDR3 is CASSKESQRAGGPDTQYF. The DNA for the CDR3 is TGTGCCAGCAGCAAAGAATCCCAGAGGGCCGGGGGCCCAGATACGCAGTATTTT.

The chain recombines TRBV5-1 with TRBJ2-1; no definite D call. V shed 4 bases and J shed 5 bases, with 10 bases lying between them. This CDR3 is 13 amino acids long. Per germline, CDR1 SGHRS and CDR2 YFSETQ. The CDR3 coding sequence is TGCGCCAGCAGCGCCGCGCAGCACAATGAGCAGTTCTTC. Translation gives CASSAAQHNEQFF.

This chain links TRBV6-1 with TRBJ2-5; TRBD2 aligns across 11 bases. V was clipped by 2 bases and J by 2 bases; unmatched bases: 4. Germline CDR1 and CDR2: MNHNS and SASEGT. This CDR3 has 16 amino acids. DNA of the CDR3: TGTGCCAGCAGTGAACTAGCGGGGGGTCCTCAAGAGACCCAGTACTTC. Its translation is CASSELAGGPQETQYF.

V and J are TRBV11-2 and TRBJ1-2; TRBD1 might be the D (5 bases). The CDR3 has 13 amino acids. Germline V CDR1 and CDR2: SGHAT, FQNNGV. The V end lost 5 bases, the J end lost 4 bases, and 11 bases lay between the germline ends. As DNA, the CDR3 is TGTGCCAGCAGCGTCGGGACTCCCTATGGCTACACCTTC. Protein: CASSVGTPYGYTF.

The chain carries TRBV9 and TRBJ2-7; 7 bases are shared with TRBD2. The germline V gene encodes CDR1 SGDLS and CDR2 YYNGEE. This CDR3 is 15 amino acids long. J lost 10 bases, V lost 3 bases, and 16 bases had no gene match. CDR3 in amino acids: CASSAMGGNTHLQYF. Written as DNA, the CDR3 is TGTGCCAGCAGCGCGATGGGGGGGAACACCCACCTCCAGTACTTC.

The rearrangement uses TRBV29-1 and TRBJ1-2; 7 bases are shared with TRBD1. Germline V CDR1 and CDR2: SQVTM, ANQGSEA. The trim removed 2 bases at V and 8 bases at J, leaving 2 bases unmatched. The CDR3 extends over 11 amino acids. DNA for the CDR3: TGCAGCGTTGAACAGGGGGGCGGCTACACCTTC. Its protein product is CSVEQGGGYTF.

This chain joins TRBV10-2 and TRBJ1-5; D is uncertain. The CDR3 sequence is 13 residues long. Germline CDR1 is WSHSY and CDR2 is SAAADI. Trimming took 0 bases from V and 7 from J, leaving 7 bases between them. Here the CDR3 reads CASSESIGQPQHF. For the CDR3, the DNA is TGCGCCAGCAGTGAGTCGATAGGCCAGCCCCAGCATTTT.

CDR3 nucleotide sequence: TGTGCCAGTGGGCAGAACTACAATGAGCAGTTCTTC. This translates into CASGQNYNEQFF. The rearrangement joins TRBV19 to TRBJ2-1; D is uncertain. The CDR3 extends over 12 amino acids. V gave up 8 bases and J gave up 3 bases, with 8 bases separating them. Germline-derived CDR1 and CDR2 are LNHDA and SQIVND (reference sequence).